Listed below are T cell receptor beta chains from one sample, sequenced in a study of T cell changes during pregnancy in multiple sclerosis. Here immunoSEQ multiplex PCR was the method, and the copy in TCRdb shows in-frame clones only, minus some. The sample lists tens of thousands of clones, 93% occurring once. The material sequenced was peripheral blood, taken in the second trimester of pregnancy. The receptor set was obtained from a female donor with multiple sclerosis, enrolled in a pregnancy study. CDR3s include the opening cysteine and the closing phenylalanine or tryptophan. A D gene is named only where the DNA matches it firmly. Where a row states a size, it is once, few, many or the class of an expanded clone; other rows omit it.

>15|.|TRBV6-4|.|TRBJ2-2
TGTGCCAGCAGTGGAGAGGCGGGGAACACCGGGGAGCTGTTTTTT
CASSGEAGNTGELFF
>13|.|TRBV10-3|once|TRBJ1-1
TGTGCCATCAGCCAAGCCGGGGGACTTGAAGCTTTCTTT
CAISQAGGLEAFF
>15|.|TRBV6-5|.|TRBJ1-1
TGTGCCAGCAGTTACGCGAGGCAAATGAACACTGAAGCTTTCTTT
CASSYARQMNTEAFF
>17|.|TRBV4-2|.|TRBJ2-2
TGTGCCAGCAGCCTTGAGGCACGGGGGACGAACACCGGGGAGCTGTTTTTT
CASSLEARGTNTGELFF
>15|TRBD1|TRBV18|.|TRBJ1-1
TGTGCCAGCTCACTTACCCAAACAGGGGCCACTGAAGCTTTCTTT
CASSLTQTGATEAFF
>15|.|TRBV6-5|.|TRBJ2-3
TGTGCCAGCAGTTATTACAGTTCTAGCACAGATACGCAGTATTTT
CASSYYSSSTDTQYF
>14|TRBD1|TRBV5-1|.|TRBJ1-2
TGCGCCAGCACGATAACAGGGGGCGGCTATGGCTACACCTTC
CASTITGGGYGYTF
>14|.|TRBV28|.|TRBJ1-5
TGTGCCAGCAGTTTGGCCCGTCAAAATCAGCCCCAGCATTTT
CASSLARQNQPQHF
>14|.|TRBV7-9|.|TRBJ1-3
TGTGCCAGTACCCAACAGGCCTCTGGAAACACCATATATTTT
CASTQQASGNTIYF
>13|TRBD1|TRBV5-4|.|TRBJ1-1
TGTGCCAGCAGCGGGGGACAGGATTCGCTGGCTTTCTTT
CASSGGQDSLAFF